The 5 T cell receptor beta chains presented below share a single source sample, sequenced in a study of response to subunit inactivated influenza vaccine. TCRdb analysed the RT-PCR reads with MiXCR anew, one entry per CDR3 protein. The top ten hold roughly a tenth of the sample, which has hundreds of thousands of distinct CDR3 sequences, 18% seen once. The material was PBMCs from blood, obtained around 5 days after vaccination. Receptors were obtained from a man aged 45-60 years who received an inactivated influenza vaccine.

This clonotype occurred a few times. Possible read error: a much larger clone is one base away. The rearrangement links TRBV12-3 or TRBV12-4 to TRBJ2-5; 7 bases fit TRBD1. V lost 7 bases and J lost 2; bases outside the gene matches: 7. The CDR3 has 14 residues. CDR3 amino acids: CASTPRDRQETQYF. CDR3 coding DNA: TGTGCCAGCACCCCCCGGGACAGACAAGAGACCCAGTACTTC.

This chain connects TRBV20-1 to TRBJ2-3, with 8 nucleotides matching TRBD2. Unmatched junction bases numbered 4, after V lost 3 bases and J lost 2 bases. CDR3 length: 14 amino acids. Germline V gene sequence: CDR1 DFQATT, CDR2 SNEGSKA (reference sequence). The CDR3 here is CSARGGRFTDTQYF. CDR3 bases: TGCAGTGCTAGGGGCGGGAGGTTCACAGATACGCAGTATTTT.

The J gene is TRBJ2-1, the V gene TRBV20-1, with 7 nucleotides matching TRBD1. Germline lookup yields CDR1 DFQATT and CDR2 SNEGSKA (reference sequence). CDR3 length: 14 residues. J was trimmed by 2 bases and V by 5 bases; bases with no gene match: 6. CDR3 in DNA: TGCAGTGCTCTAAGACAGGGTGCCTACAATGAGCAGTTCTTC. It yields the protein CSALRQGAYNEQFF.

The chain joins TRBV28 to TRBJ2-7; D is unclear. The germline V gene has CDR1 MDHEN and CDR2 SYDVKM. Trimming pared 3 bases from V and 5 bases from J, leaving 8 bases between. The CDR3 totals 12 residues. The CDR3 DNA is TGTGCCAGCAGTTTCTACAGAAACGAGCAGTACTTC. Amino acids: CASSFYRNEQYF.

This clonotype was counted only a few times. The chain uses TRBV13 and TRBJ2-1; a weak D match, TRBD2 (5 bases). This CDR3 has 15 residues. V shed 0 bases and J shed 8 bases, with 14 bases lying between them. Germline V gene lookup returns CDR1 PRHDT and CDR2 FYEKMQ (reference sequence). The CDR3 sequence is CASSLGQTGSDEQFF. The CDR3 region has the DNA TGTGCCAGCAGCTTAGGCCAGACTGGTAGCGATGAGCAGTTCTTC.